This TCR beta chain is drawn from a study of shared clonotypes between healthy human individuals. This CDR3 spans 16 amino acids. CDR1 and CDR2 (germline): SGHRS, YFSETQ. The trim removed 1 base at V and 4 bases at J, leaving 9 bases unmatched. Produced via immunoSEQ multiplex PCR; TCRdb's table is partial and in-frame only. Here the sample spans over 700,000 clones, around 77% being singletons. The specimen was memory CD4+ T cells sorted from blood. Noted subset: CD45RA-negative fraction. This receptor was obtained from a woman aged 25-40 years in good health. The J gene is TRBJ1-1, the V gene TRBV5-1; 8 positions match TRBD1. CDR3 region: CASSLQSTGGFTEAFF. CDR3 bases: TGCGCCAGCAGCTTGCAGTCTACAGGGGGTTTCACTGAAGCTTTCTTT. The variable domain in full, completed from reference TRBV5-1 and TRBJ1-1, reads KAGVTQTPRYLIKTRGQQVTLSCSPISGHRSVSWYQQTPGQGLQFLFEYFSETQRNKGNFPGRFSGRQFSNSRSEMNVSTLELGDSALYLCASSLQSTGGFTEAFFGQGTRLTVV.